Listed below are T cell receptor beta chains from one sample, sequenced in a study of cytomegalovirus exposure and HLA in healthy donors. Produced via immunoSEQ multiplex PCR; TCRdb's table is partial and in-frame only. The sample includes roughly 300,000 clones, roughly 89% seen only once; the top ten take 3.5% to 4%. Sequenced sample: PBMCs. These receptors were taken from a man in his forties or fifties in good health and CMV-seropositive. The CDR3 runs from the conserved cysteine through the conserved F or W. Each record gives: D gene, J gene, V gene, CDR3 protein. The D gene is left open where the match is weak.

d_call: -; j_call: TRBJ1-1; v_call: TRBV2; cdr3_aa: CASSEQGPEAFF
d_call: -; j_call: TRBJ2-3; v_call: TRBV6-4; cdr3_aa: CASSDSHRSTDTQYF
d_call: TRBD1; j_call: TRBJ1-2; v_call: TRBV27; cdr3_aa: CASSLKGAEGYTF
d_call: TRBD1; j_call: TRBJ2-5; v_call: TRBV9; cdr3_aa: CASSRGLLDETQYF
d_call: TRBD1; j_call: TRBJ2-6; v_call: TRBV28; cdr3_aa: CASSPLGTGLSGANVLTF
d_call: TRBD1; j_call: TRBJ1-1; v_call: TRBV18; cdr3_aa: CASSADRLHSMGTEAFF
d_call: -; j_call: TRBJ2-7; v_call: TRBV4-3; cdr3_aa: CASSQDGGTSSYEQYF
d_call: -; j_call: TRBJ1-1; v_call: TRBV7-9; cdr3_aa: CASSLEGAIGTEAFF
d_call: TRBD1; j_call: TRBJ1-5; v_call: TRBV6-1; cdr3_aa: CASRPSGTGYQPQHF
d_call: TRBD2; j_call: TRBJ2-1; v_call: TRBV9; cdr3_aa: CASSRSGSLGEQFF
d_call: -; j_call: -; v_call: TRBV6-5; cdr3_aa: CASSYGAEQYF
d_call: -; j_call: TRBJ2-7; v_call: TRBV4-2; cdr3_aa: CASSQEWQSYEQYF
d_call: TRBD1; j_call: TRBJ2-7; v_call: TRBV10-3; cdr3_aa: CAISVRQGVEQYF
d_call: TRBD1; j_call: TRBJ2-7; v_call: TRBV2; cdr3_aa: CASSGGQADVQYF
d_call: -; j_call: TRBJ2-7; v_call: TRBV10-3; cdr3_aa: CAISEWASNEQYF
d_call: TRBD1; j_call: TRBJ1-2; v_call: TRBV11-2; cdr3_aa: CASSPPGQGASYGYTF
d_call: TRBD1; j_call: TRBJ1-1; v_call: TRBV15; cdr3_aa: CATSVTGSTEAFF
d_call: -; j_call: TRBJ2-7; v_call: TRBV9; cdr3_aa: CASSPAGSRPEQYF
d_call: -; j_call: TRBJ2-7; v_call: TRBV11-2; cdr3_aa: CASSLGGFGYEQYF
d_call: -; j_call: TRBJ1-1; v_call: TRBV7-9; cdr3_aa: CASSLEGRTEAFF
d_call: -; j_call: TRBJ1-1; v_call: TRBV15; cdr3_aa: CATSSAVVTEAFF
d_call: -; j_call: TRBJ2-2; v_call: TRBV9; cdr3_aa: CASSVLTVDIANTGELFF